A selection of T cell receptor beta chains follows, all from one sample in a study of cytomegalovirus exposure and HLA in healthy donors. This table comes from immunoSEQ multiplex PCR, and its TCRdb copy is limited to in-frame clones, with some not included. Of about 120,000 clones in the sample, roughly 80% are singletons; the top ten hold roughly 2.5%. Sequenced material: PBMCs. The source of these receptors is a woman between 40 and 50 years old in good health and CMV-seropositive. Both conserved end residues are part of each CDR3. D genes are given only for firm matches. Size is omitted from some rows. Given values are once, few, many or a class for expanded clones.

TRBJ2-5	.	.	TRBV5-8	TGTGCCAGCAGCCCTTGGGGCTCACAGGCAAGCGAGACCCAGTACTTC	CASSPWGSQASETQYF
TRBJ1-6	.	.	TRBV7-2	TGTGCCACCAGCTTAGATCCAGGGGCGGATTCACCCCTCCACTTT	CATSLDPGADSPLHF
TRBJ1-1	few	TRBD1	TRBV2	TGTGCCAGCAGTGGGGACAGGGGGATCGGCACTGAAGCTTTCTTT	CASSGDRGIGTEAFF
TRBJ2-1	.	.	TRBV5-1	TGCGCCAGCAGCTTCATCGCACAAAGATACAATGAGCAGTTCTTC	CASSFIAQRYNEQFF
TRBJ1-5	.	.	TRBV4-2	TGTGCCAGCAGCCAAGTAGGACTCGGTCAGCCCCAGCATTTT	CASSQVGLGQPQHF
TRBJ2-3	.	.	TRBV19	TGTGCCAGTAGTCCCCGACAGGGCACAGATACGCAGTATTTT	CASSPRQGTDTQYF
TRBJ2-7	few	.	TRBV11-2	TGTGCCAGCAGCTTCGGCGGGACTCAGGACGAGCAGTACTTC	CASSFGGTQDEQYF
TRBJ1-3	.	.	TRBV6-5	TGTGCCGGCAGTCCGACCAGGCCGACGGAAAACACCATATATTTT	CAGSPTRPTENTIYF
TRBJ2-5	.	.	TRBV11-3	TGTGCCAGCAGCTTGGAGGGCGATGAGACCCAGTACTTC	CASSLEGDETQYF
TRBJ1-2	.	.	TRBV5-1	TGCGCCAGCAGCTTGGGTCAGGGTATTGGCTACACCTTC	CASSLGQGIGYTF
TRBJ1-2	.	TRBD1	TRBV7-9	TGTTCCAGCAGCTTAGGGGGCAAGGCCGGCTACACCTTC	CSSSLGGKAGYTF
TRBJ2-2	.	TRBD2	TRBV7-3	TGTGCCAGCAGCCCCCAAGCGGGGTCGAACACCGGGGAGCTGTTTTTT	CASSPQAGSNTGELFF
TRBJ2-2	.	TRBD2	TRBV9	TGTGCCAGCAGCGCCGGGGGGGGTTACACCGGGGAGCTGTTTTTT	CASSAGGGYTGELFF
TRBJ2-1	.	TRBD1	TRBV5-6	TGTGCCAGCAGCGCGCCGACAGGGGCGGTCAATGAGCAGTTCTTC	CASSAPTGAVNEQFF
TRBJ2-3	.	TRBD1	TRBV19	TGTGCCAGTAGTATTGGGACAGGGTTGGATACGCAGTATTTT	CASSIGTGLDTQYF
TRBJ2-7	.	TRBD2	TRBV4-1	TGCGCCAGCAGCCCCCGACTAGCGGCGTCCTACGAGCAGTACTTC	CASSPRLAASYEQYF
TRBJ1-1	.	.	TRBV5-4	TGTGCCAGCAGCACAATACAGGGAAACAATGAAGCTTTCTTT	CASSTIQGNNEAFF
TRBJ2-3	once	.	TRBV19	TGTGCCAGTAGTATATCTCTCCTCGGTACGCAGTATTTT	CASSISLLGTQYF
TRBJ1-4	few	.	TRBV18	TGTGCCAGCTCACCACTCGATTCAGGGGCAACTAATGAAAAACTGTTTTTT	CASSPLDSGATNEKLFF
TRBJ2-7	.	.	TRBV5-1	TGCGCCAGCAGCTTGGCCGCACAGCAGGACTCCTACGAGCAGTACTTC	CASSLAAQQDSYEQYF
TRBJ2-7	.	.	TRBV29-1	TGCAGCGTTGACCGGGGTTCCTACGAGCAGTACTTC	CSVDRGSYEQYF
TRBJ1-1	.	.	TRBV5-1	TGCGCCAGCAGTCTGGGGCGCCAAAACACTGAAGCTTTCTTT	CASSLGRQNTEAFF